A single sample gave rise to the 13 T cell receptor beta chains below, sequenced in a study of regulatory T cells in long-lasting Graves disease. Time point in this sample: newly diagnosed GD, antithyroid drugs for less than 3 months. The TCR library used RNA extracted from PBMCs. Library construction for TCR beta used iRepertoire HTBI primers and Arm-PCR of CDR3 regions. One entry per CDR3 protein results from TCRdb running MiXCR on the multiplex PCR reads. This table has 440,000 or so distinct CDR3 sequences, more than 13% appearing once. These data also formed part of another study, on T cells in Graves' hyperthyroidism and ophthalmopathy.

Material: peripheral blood mononuclear cells (PBMCs), obtained at new diagnosis, from a patient treated with antithyroid drugs. The receptors stem from a woman under 40 with Graves disease.

This clonotype was observed at least ten times. The rearrangement links TRBV28 to TRBJ2-7, with TRBD2 identical over 9 bases. CDR3 length equals 13 residues. The V and J ends lost 6 bases and 3 bases, in that order; junction bases with no gene match: 3. Germline CDR1 MDHEN, CDR2 SYDVKM. The CDR3 spells CASSAGGFYEQYF. Written as DNA, the CDR3 is TGTGCCAGCAGCGCGGGAGGGTTCTACGAGCAGTACTTC.

This clonotype was observed at least ten times. The CDR3 here is CASSEAGYLETQYF. CDR3 DNA sequence: TGCGCCAGCAGTGAGGCGGGATACTTAGAGACCCAGTACTTC. The rearrangement uses TRBV10-2 and TRBJ2-5; TRBD2 might be the D (6 bases). With 2 bases removed from V and 4 bases from J, the gap between germline ends came to 11 bases. The CDR3 consists of 14 residues. The V gene's germline CDR1 is WSHSY and CDR2 SAAADI.

In its sample, this clonotype was seen a few times. The chain uses TRBV28 and TRBJ2-1, with 14 bases that match TRBD2. The CDR3 extends over 17 amino acids. Germline V lookup: CDR1 MDHEN, CDR2 SYDVKM. The ends lost 5 bases at V and 4 bases at J; junction bases unmatched: 7. CDR3 residues: CASSLLTSGREYNEQFF. The CDR3 DNA sequence: TGTGCCAGCAGTCTACTGACTAGCGGGAGGGAATACAATGAGCAGTTCTTC.

This clonotype was recorded many times. The chain links TRBV7-2 to TRBJ2-1, with D perhaps matching TRBD1 (6 bases). This CDR3 is built from 14 residues. Germline lookup yields CDR1 SGHTA and CDR2 FQGNSA. Trimming left V 5 bases short and J 0 bases short, with 8 bases between. CDR3 in amino acids: CASSTGSSYNEQFF. In nucleotides, the CDR3 is TGTGCCAGCAGCACAGGGAGCTCCTACAATGAGCAGTTCTTC.

The rearrangement uses TRBV20-1 and TRBJ1-3, with 7 bases aligning to TRBD1. There are 13 residues in the CDR3. Germline CDR1 reads DFQATT; CDR2 reads SNEGSKA (reference sequence). V dropped 5 bases and J dropped 3; count of bases not matched to a gene: 4. The CDR3 nucleotides are TGCAGTGCTCCGGGACAGTATGGAAACACCATATATTTT. Translated: CSAPGQYGNTIYF.

This clonotype was recorded many times. This chain joins TRBV2 and TRBJ1-4; D is ambiguous. This CDR3 has 13 residues. CDR1 and CDR2 (germline): SNHLY, FYNNEI. The ends were cut back, 3 bases at V and 10 bases at J, with 12 bases in the middle. The CDR3 DNA follows: TGTGCCAGCAGTGACAGGCAGGCGGGAAAACTGTTTTTT. Protein product: CASSDRQAGKLFF.

This chain uses TRBV7-3 with TRBJ2-1, with D uncertain. V lost 4 bases, J lost 6 bases, and 7 bases lay in between. This CDR3 region has 12 residues. Germline CDR1 is SGHTA and CDR2 is FQGTGA. CDR3 bases: TGTGCCAGCAGCTGGGGTGGCAATGAGCAGTTCTTC. This sequence encodes CASSWGGNEQFF. The whole variable domain, filled in from reference TRBV7-3 and TRBJ2-1, reads GAGVSQTPSNKVTEKGKYVELRCDPISGHTALYWYRQSLGQGPEFLIYFQGTGAADDSGLPNDRFFAVRPEGSVSTLKIQRTERGDSAVYLCASSWGGNEQFFGPGTRLTVL.

This clonotype has just a few counts. The V call is TRBV28, the J call TRBJ2-1, with 10 nucleotides matching TRBD1. Germline trimming cut 3 bases from V and 7 bases from J; bases unmatched to any gene: 6. The length of the CDR3 is 15 residues. Germline CDR1 reads MDHEN; CDR2 reads SYDVKM. The chain's CDR3 is CASSFMGQGKNEQFF. The CDR3 nucleotides read TGTGCCAGCAGTTTTATGGGACAGGGGAAAAATGAGCAGTTCTTC.

This clonotype was counted ten times or more. This chain links TRBV2 with TRBJ2-7, with 14 bases lining up with TRBD2. Germline CDR1 and CDR2: SNHLY and FYNNEI. The V and J ends lost 8 bases and 0 bases, in that order; junction bases with no gene match: 9. The CDR3 runs to 17 residues. Here the CDR3 reads CASGLGLAGGHSYEQYF. The CDR3 bases are TGTGCCAGCGGTTTAGGACTAGCGGGAGGTCACTCCTACGAGCAGTACTTC.

This clonotype was picked up a small number of times. A much larger clone differs from this one at a single base, so this may be a read error. This chain uses TRBV20-1 with TRBJ2-1; D could derive from TRBD1 or TRBD2 (6 bases each). CDR3 size: 14 residues. The germline V gene has CDR1 DFQATT and CDR2 SNEGSKA (reference sequence). The CDR3, as DNA: TGCAGTGCCCCCGCGGAGGGACAAGGCAATGAGCAGTCCTTC. Translation: CSAPAEGQGNEQSF.

The gene calls are TRBV27 and TRBJ1-5; TRBD1 matches 7 bases. The CDR3 has 15 amino acids. The V segment lost 5 bases and the J segment 5 bases; nucleotides outside the gene matches: 9. Looked up from germline, CDR1 is MNHEY and CDR2 is SMNVEV (reference sequence). In DNA form, the CDR3 reads TGTGCCAGCAGTCGTGAGACAGGGTCACATCAGCCCCAGCATTTT. This translates into CASSRETGSHQPQHF.

The V call is TRBV19, the J call TRBJ2-1; D not resolved. Germline V gives CDR1 LNHDA, CDR2 SQIVND (reference sequence). This CDR3 spans 14 amino acids. With 9 bases removed from V and 0 bases from J, the gap between germline ends came to 12 bases. The CDR3 DNA is TGTGCCAGCGGTGGGGTGAGCTCCTACAATGAGCAGTTCTTC. It yields the protein CASGGVSSYNEQFF.

Many counts were recorded for this clonotype. The V and J genes are TRBV30 and TRBJ1-4; TRBD1 agrees at 7 bases. Germline loops: CDR1 GTSNPN, CDR2 SVGIG (reference sequence). With 0 bases clipped from V and 8 bases from J, the junction kept 6 bases outside the gene matches. The CDR3 is made up of 14 amino acids. CDR3 sequence (DNA): TGTGCCTGGAGTGTCCGGACAGGCGGGGAAAAACTGTTTTTT. Amino acids: CAWSVRTGGEKLFF.